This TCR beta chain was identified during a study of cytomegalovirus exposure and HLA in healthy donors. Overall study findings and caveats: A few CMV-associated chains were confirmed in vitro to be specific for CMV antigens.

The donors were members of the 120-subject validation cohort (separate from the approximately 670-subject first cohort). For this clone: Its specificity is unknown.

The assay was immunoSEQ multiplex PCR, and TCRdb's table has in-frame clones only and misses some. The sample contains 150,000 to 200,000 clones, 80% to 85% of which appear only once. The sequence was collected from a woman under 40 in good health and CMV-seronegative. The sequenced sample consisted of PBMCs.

The CDR3, as DNA: TGTGCCTGGAGTACAGGGAGCTACACTGAAGCTTTCTTT. Translation gives CAWSTGSYTEAFF. This chain uses TRBV30 with TRBJ1-1; a possible D gene is TRBD1 (6 bases). The V end lost 2 bases, the J end lost 3 bases, and 10 bases lay between the germline ends. Germline-derived CDR1 and CDR2 are GTSNPN and SVGIG (reference sequence). The CDR3 consists of 13 residues.